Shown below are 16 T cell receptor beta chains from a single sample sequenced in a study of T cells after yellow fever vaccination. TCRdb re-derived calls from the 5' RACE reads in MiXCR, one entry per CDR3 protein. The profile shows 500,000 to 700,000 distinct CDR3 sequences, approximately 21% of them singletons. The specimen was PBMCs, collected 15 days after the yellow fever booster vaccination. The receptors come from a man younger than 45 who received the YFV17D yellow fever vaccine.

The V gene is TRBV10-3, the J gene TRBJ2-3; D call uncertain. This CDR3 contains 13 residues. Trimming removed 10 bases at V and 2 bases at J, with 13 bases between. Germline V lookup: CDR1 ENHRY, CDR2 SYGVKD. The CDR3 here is CATISQNTDTQYF. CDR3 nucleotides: TGTGCCACCATTTCCCAGAACACAGATACGCAGTATTTT.

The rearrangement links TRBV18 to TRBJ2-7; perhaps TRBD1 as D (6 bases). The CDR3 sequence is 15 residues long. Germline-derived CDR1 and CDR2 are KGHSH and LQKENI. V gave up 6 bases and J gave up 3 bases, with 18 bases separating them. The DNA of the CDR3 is TGTGCCAGCTCCTTCGGGCAGCAAGGGGGCTACGAGCAGTACTTC. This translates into CASSFGQQGGYEQYF.

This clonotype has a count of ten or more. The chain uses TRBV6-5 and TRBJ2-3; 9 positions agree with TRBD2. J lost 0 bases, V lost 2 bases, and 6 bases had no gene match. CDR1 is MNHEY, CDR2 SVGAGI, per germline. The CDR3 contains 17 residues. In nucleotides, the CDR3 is TGTGCCAGCAGTTACCCTGGACTAGCGCCGAGCACAGATACGCAGTATTTT. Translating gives CASSYPGLAPSTDTQYF.

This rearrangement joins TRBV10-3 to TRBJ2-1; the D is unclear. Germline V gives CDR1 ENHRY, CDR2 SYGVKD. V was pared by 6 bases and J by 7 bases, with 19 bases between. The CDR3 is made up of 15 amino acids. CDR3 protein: CAISRPQAATNEQFF. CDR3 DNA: TGTGCCATCAGCCGCCCCCAGGCTGCCACGAATGAGCAGTTCTTC.

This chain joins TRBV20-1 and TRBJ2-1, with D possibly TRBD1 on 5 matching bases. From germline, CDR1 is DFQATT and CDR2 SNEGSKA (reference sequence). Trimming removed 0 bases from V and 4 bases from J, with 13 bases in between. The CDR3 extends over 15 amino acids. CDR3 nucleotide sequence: TGCAGTGCTAGAGATGGCGCAGGGTCATACAATGAGCAGTTCTTC. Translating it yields CSARDGAGSYNEQFF.

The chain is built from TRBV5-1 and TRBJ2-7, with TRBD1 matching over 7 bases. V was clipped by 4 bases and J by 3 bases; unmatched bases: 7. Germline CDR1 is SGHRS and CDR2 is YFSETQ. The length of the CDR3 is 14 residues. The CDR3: CASSTYRDSYEQYF. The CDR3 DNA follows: TGCGCCAGCAGCACTTACCGGGACAGCTACGAGCAGTACTTC. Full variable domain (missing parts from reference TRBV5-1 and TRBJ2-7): KAGVTQTPRYLIKTRGQQVTLSCSPISGHRSVSWYQQTPGQGLQFLFEYFSETQRNKGNFPGRFSGRQFSNSRSEMNVSTLELGDSALYLCASSTYRDSYEQYFGPGTRLTVT.

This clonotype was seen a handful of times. DNA for the CDR3: TGTGCCAGCAGCACTCGGACTAGCGGCTCCTACGAGCAGTACTTC. Amino acid sequence: CASSTRTSGSYEQYF. This sequence joins TRBV5-4 and TRBJ2-7; TRBD2 matches 10 bases. There are 15 residues in the CDR3. Looked up from germline, CDR1 is SGHNT and CDR2 is YYREEE (reference sequence). With V trimmed by 4 bases and J by 0 bases, 4 bases remained unmatched.

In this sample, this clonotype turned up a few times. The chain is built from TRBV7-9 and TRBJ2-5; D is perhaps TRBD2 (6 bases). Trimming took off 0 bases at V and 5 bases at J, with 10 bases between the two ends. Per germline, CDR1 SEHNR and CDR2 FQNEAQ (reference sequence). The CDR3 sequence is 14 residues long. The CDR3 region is CASSLAAGRETQYF. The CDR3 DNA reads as TGTGCCAGCAGCTTAGCGGCAGGGAGGGAGACCCAGTACTTC.

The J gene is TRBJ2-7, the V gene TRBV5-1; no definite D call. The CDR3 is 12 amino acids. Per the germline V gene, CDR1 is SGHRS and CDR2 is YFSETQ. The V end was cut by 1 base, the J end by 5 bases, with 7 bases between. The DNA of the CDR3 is TGCGCCAGCAGCTTGAGTCGGAACGAGCAGTACTTC. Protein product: CASSLSRNEQYF.

In DNA, the CDR3 is TGCAGTGCTAGAGAATCAGGGAGCTATGGCTACACCTTC. Translated, it gives CSARESGSYGYTF. The chain carries TRBV20-1 and TRBJ1-2, with D possibly matching TRBD1 (5 bases). V gave up 0 bases and J gave up 4 bases, with 9 bases separating them. Germline V gene data show CDR1 as DFQATT and CDR2 as SNEGSKA (reference sequence). The CDR3 sequence is 13 residues long.

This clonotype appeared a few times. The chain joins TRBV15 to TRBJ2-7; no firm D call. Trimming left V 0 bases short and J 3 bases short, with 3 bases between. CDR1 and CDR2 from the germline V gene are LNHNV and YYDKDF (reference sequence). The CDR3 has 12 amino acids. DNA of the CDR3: TGTGCCACCAGCAGAGATTTCTACGAGCAGTACTTC. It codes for CATSRDFYEQYF.

CDR3 residues: CASTDLAGASDTQYF. The DNA for the CDR3 is TGTGCCAGCACCGACCTAGCGGGAGCATCAGATACGCAGTATTTT. The chain employs TRBV12-3 or TRBV12-4 and TRBJ2-3; 10 bases map to TRBD2. The CDR3 contains 15 residues. The J segment lost 4 bases and the V segment lost 7 bases, leaving 8 bases of the junction unmatched.

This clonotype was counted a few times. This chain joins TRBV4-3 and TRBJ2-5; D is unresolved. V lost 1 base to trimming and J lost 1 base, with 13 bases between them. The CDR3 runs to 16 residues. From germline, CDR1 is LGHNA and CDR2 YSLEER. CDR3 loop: CASSQGRASLQETQYF. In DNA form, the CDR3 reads TGCGCCAGCAGCCAAGGCCGGGCCTCCCTCCAAGAGACCCAGTACTTC.

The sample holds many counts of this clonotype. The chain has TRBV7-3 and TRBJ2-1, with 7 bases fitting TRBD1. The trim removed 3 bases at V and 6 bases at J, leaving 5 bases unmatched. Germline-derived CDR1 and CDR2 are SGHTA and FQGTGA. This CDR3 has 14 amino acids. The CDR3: CASSLDRTGNEQFF. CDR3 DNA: TGTGCCAGCAGCTTGGACAGGACGGGCAATGAGCAGTTCTTC.

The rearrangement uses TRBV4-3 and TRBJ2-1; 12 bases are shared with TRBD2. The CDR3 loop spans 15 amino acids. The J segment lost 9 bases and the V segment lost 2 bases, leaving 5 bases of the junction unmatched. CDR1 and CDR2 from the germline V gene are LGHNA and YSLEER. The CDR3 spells CASSQRLAGDGEQFF. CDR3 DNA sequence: TGCGCCAGCAGCCAACGACTAGCGGGAGACGGTGAGCAGTTCTTC.

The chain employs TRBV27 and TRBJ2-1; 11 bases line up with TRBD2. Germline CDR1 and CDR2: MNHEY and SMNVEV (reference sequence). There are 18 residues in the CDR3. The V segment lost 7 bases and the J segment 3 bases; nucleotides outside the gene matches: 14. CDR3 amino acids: CASKEGSGRANGYNEQFF. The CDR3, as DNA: TGTGCCAGCAAGGAGGGTAGCGGGAGGGCTAATGGCTACAATGAGCAGTTCTTC.